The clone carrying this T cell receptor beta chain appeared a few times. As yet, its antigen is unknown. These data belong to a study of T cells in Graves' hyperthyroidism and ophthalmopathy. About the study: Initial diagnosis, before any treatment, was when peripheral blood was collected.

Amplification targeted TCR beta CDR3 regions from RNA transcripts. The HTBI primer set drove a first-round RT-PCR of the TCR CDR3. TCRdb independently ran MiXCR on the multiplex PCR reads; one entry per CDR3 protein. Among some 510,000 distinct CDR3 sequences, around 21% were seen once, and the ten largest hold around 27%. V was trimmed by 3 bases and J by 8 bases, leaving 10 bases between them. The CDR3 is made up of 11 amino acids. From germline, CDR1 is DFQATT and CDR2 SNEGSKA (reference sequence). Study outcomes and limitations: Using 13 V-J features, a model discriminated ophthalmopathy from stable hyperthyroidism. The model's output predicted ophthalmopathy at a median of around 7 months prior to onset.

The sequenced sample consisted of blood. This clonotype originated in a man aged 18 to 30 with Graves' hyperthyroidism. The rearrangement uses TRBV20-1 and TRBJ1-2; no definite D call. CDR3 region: CSARDPGGYTF. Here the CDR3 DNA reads TGCAGTGCTAGGGACCCTGGAGGCTACACCTTC.